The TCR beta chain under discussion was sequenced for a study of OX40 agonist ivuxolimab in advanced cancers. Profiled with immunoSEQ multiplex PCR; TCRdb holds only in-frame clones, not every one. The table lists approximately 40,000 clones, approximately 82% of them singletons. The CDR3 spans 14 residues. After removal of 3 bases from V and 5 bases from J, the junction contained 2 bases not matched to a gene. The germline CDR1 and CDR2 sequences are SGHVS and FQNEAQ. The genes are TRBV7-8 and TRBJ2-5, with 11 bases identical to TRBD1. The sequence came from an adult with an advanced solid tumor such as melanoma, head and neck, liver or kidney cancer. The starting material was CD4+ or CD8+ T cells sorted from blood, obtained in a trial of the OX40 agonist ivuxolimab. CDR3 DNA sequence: TGTGCCAGCAGCTTGCGGGACAGGGGGGAGACCCAGTACTTC. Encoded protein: CASSLRDRGETQYF. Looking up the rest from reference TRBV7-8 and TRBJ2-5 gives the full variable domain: GAGVSQSPRYKVAKRGQDVALRCDPISGHVSLFWYQQALGQGPEFLTYFQNEAQLDKSGLPSDRFFAERPEGSVSTLKIQRTQQEDSAVYLCASSLRDRGETQYFGPGTRLLVL.